Sequencing of this T cell receptor delta chain was carried out in a study of gamma-delta chains in newborns, infants, children. Across the whole study: Polyclonal expansion of innate γδ T cells after birth follows microbial exposure.

The CDR3 is 19 amino acids. Trimming cost V 5 bases and J 0 bases; bases outside gene matches: 10. CDR1 is GEAIGNYY, CDR2 EKD, per germline. TCRdb re-called the reads via CATT. This table has about 4,900 delta-chain clones, under 5% appearing once. This clonotype originated in a child who was a newborn, infant or young child, either healthy, febrile or measles-vaccinated (not recorded which). V and J are TRDV2 and TRDJ3; 9 positions match TRDD3. The sample was blood. In DNA form, the CDR3 reads TGTGCCTGTGGCTCAGTACTGGGGGACCCCTCCTGGGACACCCGACAGATGTTTTTC. Translated, it gives CACGSVLGDPSWDTRQMFF.